These 6 T cell receptor beta chains were all obtained from the same sample, sequenced in a study of blood T cell repertoires in COVID-19. The table came from immunoSEQ multiplex PCR; TCRdb's copy has only in-frame clones and leaves some out. The table includes about 190,000 clones, about four fifths detected once. The sample consisted of peripheral blood. The receptors shown here come from a man in his sixties with acute or convalescent COVID-19.

CDR3 region: CASRTSGGPDTQYF. The CDR3 nucleotides are TGTGCCAGCCGAACTAGCGGGGGCCCAGATACGCAGTATTTT. V gene TRBV6-5 combines with J gene TRBJ2-3, with 11 positions matching TRBD2. Germline V gene sequence: CDR1 MNHEY, CDR2 SVGAGI. The trim removed 8 bases at V and 4 bases at J, leaving 5 bases unmatched. This CDR3 has 14 residues.

This clone was recorded once. The chain links TRBV4-2 to TRBJ2-3, with 10 positions matching TRBD2. The CDR3 loop spans 18 amino acids. Germline V lookup: CDR1 LGHNA, CDR2 YNFKEQ. V was pared by 0 bases and J by 2 bases, with 8 bases of the junction left unmatched. In DNA form, the CDR3 reads TGTGCCAGCAGCCAAGATTTAGCGGGGGGCCATAACACAGATACGCAGTATTTT. Translating gives CASSQDLAGGHNTDTQYF.

This clone was detected only once. This rearrangement joins TRBV7-8 to TRBJ2-1; 9 positions agree with TRBD1. CDR3 length equals 13 residues. Germline V gene sequence: CDR1 SGHVS, CDR2 FQNEAQ. V was pared by 5 bases and J by 12 bases, with 8 bases of the junction left unmatched. CDR3 nucleotide sequence: TGTGCCAGCAGCCCGCGACCGGGACAGGGGCAGTTCTTC. Its translation: CASSPRPGQGQFF. The variable domain in full, completed from reference TRBV7-8 and TRBJ2-1, reads GAGVSQSPRYKVAKRGQDVALRCDPISGHVSLFWYQQALGQGPEFLTYFQNEAQLDKSGLPSDRFFAERPEGSVSTLKIQRTQQEDSAVYLCASSPRPGQGQFFGPGTRLTVL.

The chain employs TRBV11-3 and TRBJ2-3, with TRBD2 identical over 8 bases. The CDR3 contains 14 residues. Losses at the gene ends were 4 bases for V and 6 bases for J; bases not matched to a gene: 6. Germline CDR1 is SGHNT and CDR2 is YENEEA. CDR3 bases: TGTGCCAGCAGCTACGGACTAGCTTCTGATACGCAGTATTTT. It translates to CASSYGLASDTQYF.

The gene calls are TRBV11-2 and TRBJ2-1; D is uncertain. The CDR3 totals 13 residues. CDR1 is SGHAT, CDR2 FQNNGV, per germline. Deletions cut 0 bases from V and 13 bases from J, with 13 bases between. This CDR3 is CASSLDKENIQFF. As DNA, the CDR3 is TGTGCCAGCAGCTTAGATAAGGAGAACATTCAGTTCTTC.

The V and J genes are TRBV7-2 and TRBJ1-6, with D possibly matching TRBD1 (6 bases). V gave up 6 bases and J gave up 7 bases, with 13 bases separating them. The CDR3 runs 14 residues. Germline-derived CDR1 and CDR2 are SGHTA and FQGNSA. Here the CDR3 reads CASRRQVGNSPLHF. In nucleotides, the CDR3 is TGTGCCAGCAGACGACAGGTTGGCAATTCACCCCTCCACTTT.